The clone carrying this T cell receptor beta chain was observed at least ten times. This entry belongs to a study of T cells in Graves' hyperthyroidism and ophthalmopathy. Diagnostic assessment was based on clinical symptoms, serum thyroxine and TRAb, thyroid ultrasound and orbital computed tomography. Before ophthalmopathy appeared, progressors gave blood at initial hyperthyroidism diagnosis. This CDR3 region has 14 residues. CDR1 is MNHEY, CDR2 SVGEGT, per germline. V gave up 3 bases and J gave up 7 bases; unmatched junction bases: 6. Researchers amplified the TCR beta CDR3 regions from RNA transcripts. RT-PCR in the first round (using the HTBI primer set) targeted the TCR CDR3. TCRdb recomputed calls from the multiplex PCR reads with MiXCR, one row per CDR3 protein. The sample includes around 280,000 distinct CDR3 sequences, 13% seen only once; the top ten take about 8%.

The chain has TRBV6-2 or TRBV6-3 and TRBJ1-5; 7 nucleotides match TRBD1. This receptor was obtained from a woman between 25 and 40 years old with Graves' hyperthyroidism that later progressed to Graves' ophthalmopathy. The specimen sequenced was blood. As DNA, the CDR3 is TGTGCCAGCAGTTATGGACAGGTTGGACAGCCCCAGCATTTT. It codes for CASSYGQVGQPQHF.